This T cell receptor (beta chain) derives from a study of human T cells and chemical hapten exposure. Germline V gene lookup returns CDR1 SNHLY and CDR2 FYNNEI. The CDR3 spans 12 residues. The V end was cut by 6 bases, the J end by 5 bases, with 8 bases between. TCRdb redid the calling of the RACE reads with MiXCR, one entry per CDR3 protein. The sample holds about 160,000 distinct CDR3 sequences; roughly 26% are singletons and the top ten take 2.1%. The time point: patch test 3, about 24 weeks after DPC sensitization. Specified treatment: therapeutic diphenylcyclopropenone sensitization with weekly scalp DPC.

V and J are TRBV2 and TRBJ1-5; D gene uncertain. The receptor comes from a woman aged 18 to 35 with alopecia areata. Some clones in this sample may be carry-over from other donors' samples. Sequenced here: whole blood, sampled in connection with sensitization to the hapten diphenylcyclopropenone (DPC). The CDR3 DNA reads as TGTGCCAGCAGGGGGAGCGATCAGCCCCAGCATTTT. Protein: CASRGSDQPQHF.